The sequence of this T cell receptor (beta chain) was determined in a study of cytomegalovirus exposure and HLA in healthy donors. Study observations and caveats: Donors belonging to an Asian-associated ancestry cluster reportedly showed fewer N-insertions in productive TCRs than the approximately 670-donor mean, according to what a later analysis found.

The CDR3 is 14 residues long. Trimming stripped 2 bases from V and 4 bases from J, with 12 bases between. Looked up from germline, CDR1 is MNHNS and CDR2 is SASEGT. PCR was performed using 60 Vbeta and 13 Jbeta primers. Profiled with immunoSEQ multiplex PCR; TCRdb holds only in-frame clones, not every one. The sample records some 160,000 clones, around 78% being singletons. As for this clone: As yet, its antigen is unknown.

The sequenced sample was PBMCs. The receptor was derived from a woman between 40 and 50 years old in good health and CMV-seropositive. V usage is TRBV6-1 and J usage is TRBJ2-7; D unresolved. The chain's CDR3 is CASSEQRRAYEQYF. The CDR3 DNA reads TGTGCCAGCAGTGAACAGCGCCGAGCGTACGAGCAGTACTTC.